This entry lists 12 T cell receptor beta chains sequenced from one sample in a study of OX40 agonist ivuxolimab in advanced cancers. The library relied on the immunoSEQ multiplex PCR assay. TCRdb holds this immuneACCESS table with in-frame rearrangements only. Some clones are missing; in checked studies, unresolved V genes explain under half, and the rest has no known cause. Across this sample there are 48,000 or so clones, with about four fifths seen only once. Of the sample, 0.9% to 1.2% is held by the ten largest clones. The material sequenced was CD4+ or CD8+ T cells sorted from blood, taken in a trial of the OX40 agonist ivuxolimab. The receptors come from an adult with an advanced solid tumor such as melanoma, head and neck, liver or kidney cancer.

This chain joins TRBV5-4 and TRBJ2-2, with 7 bases that match TRBD2. The CDR3 spans 13 residues. Germline lookup yields CDR1 SGHNT and CDR2 YYREEE (reference sequence). After removal of 3 bases from V and 6 bases from J, the junction contained 2 bases not matched to a gene. As DNA, the CDR3 is TGTGCCAGCAGCTCCCTAGCGGCCGGGGAGCTGTTTTTT. This translates into CASSSLAAGELFF.

The CDR3 coding sequence is TGTGCCAGCAGCTTAGGCGGGGAGGGAGAGACCCAGTACTTC. Translated: CASSLGGEGETQYF. The chain uses TRBV7-2 and TRBJ2-5; 7 bases match TRBD2. CDR3 length: 14 amino acids. The V and J ends lost 1 base and 4 bases, in that order; junction bases with no gene match: 3. Germline CDR1 SGHTA, CDR2 FQGNSA.

The chain links TRBV10-3 to TRBJ2-5; D ambiguous. This CDR3 region has 13 residues. Germline V lookup: CDR1 ENHRY, CDR2 SYGVKD. Trimming removed 4 bases from V and 0 bases from J, with 6 bases in between. DNA of the CDR3: TGTGCCATCAGTGTACAGAACCAAGAGACCCAGTACTTC. Its translation: CAISVQNQETQYF.

The chain recombines TRBV30 with TRBJ2-7; D is undetermined. Trimming pared 2 bases from V and 6 bases from J, leaving 8 bases between. The CDR3 covers 11 residues. Germline-derived CDR1 and CDR2 are GTSNPN and SVGIG (reference sequence). CDR3 bases: TGTGCCTGGAGTCTGAACTTCGAGCAGTACTTC. Protein product: CAWSLNFEQYF.

The rearrangement joins TRBV30 to TRBJ2-7; no clear D. The CDR3 runs to 12 residues. Germline V CDR1 and CDR2: GTSNPN, SVGIG (reference sequence). The V and J ends lost 2 bases and 3 bases respectively, with 8 bases between them. The CDR3 loop reads CAWSNNNYEQYF. The CDR3 DNA follows: TGTGCCTGGAGTAACAACAACTACGAGCAGTACTTC.

V gene TRBV11-2 combines with J gene TRBJ2-3; TRBD2 might be the D (6 bases). Trimming pared 4 bases from V and 2 bases from J, leaving 10 bases between. The CDR3 runs 14 residues. From germline, CDR1 is SGHAT and CDR2 FQNNGV. Here the CDR3 DNA reads TGTGCCAGCAGCTCTGGACTAAACACAGATACGCAGTATTTT. Translated, it gives CASSSGLNTDTQYF. The whole variable domain, filled in from reference TRBV11-2 and TRBJ2-3, reads EAGVAQSPRYKIIEKRQSVAFWCNPISGHATLYWYQQILGQGPKLLIQFQNNGVVDDSQLPKDRFSAERLKGVDSTLKIQPAKLEDSAVYLCASSSGLNTDTQYFGPGTRLTVL.

This chain joins TRBV2 and TRBJ1-1; D uncertain. CDR1 is SNHLY, CDR2 FYNNEI, per germline. The CDR3 loop spans 17 amino acids. V gave up 2 bases and J gave up 4 bases, with 20 bases separating them. The CDR3 protein is CASSERIRAGRATEAFF. The DNA for the CDR3 is TGTGCCAGCAGTGAACGGATCCGGGCGGGCCGCGCCACTGAAGCTTTCTTT.

The rearrangement joins TRBV9 to TRBJ1-2; 7 nucleotides agree with TRBD1. The CDR3 loop spans 14 amino acids. Germline loops: CDR1 SGDLS, CDR2 YYNGEE. Germline trimming cut 4 bases from V and 4 bases from J; bases unmatched to any gene: 7. The CDR3 nucleotides read TGTGCCAGCAGCACCCAGACAGGGCCCTATGGCTACACCTTC. Residues: CASSTQTGPYGYTF. Full variable domain (remainder filled in from reference TRBV9 and TRBJ1-2): DSGVTQTPKHLITATGQRVTLRCSPRSGDLSVYWYQQSLDQGLQFLIQYYNGEERAKGNILERFSAQQFPDLHSELNLSSLELGDSALYFCASSTQTGPYGYTFGSGTRLTVV.

This chain uses TRBV4-3 with TRBJ2-2; D remains unclear. The CDR3 covers 16 residues. The V end lost 1 base, the J end lost 0 bases, and 9 bases lay between the germline ends. Germline lookup yields CDR1 LGHNA and CDR2 YSLEER. CDR3: CASSQGVDTNTGELFF. For the CDR3, the DNA is TGCGCCAGCAGCCAAGGTGTCGACACGAACACCGGGGAGCTGTTTTTT.

The gene calls are TRBV7-8 and TRBJ1-2, with D uncertain. Germline V gene lookup returns CDR1 SGHVS and CDR2 FQNEAQ. Trimming removed 5 bases from V and 8 bases from J, with 12 bases in between. The length of the CDR3 is 12 residues. DNA for the CDR3: TGTGCCAGCAGCATGGACCTGCGGGGCTACACCTTC. Its protein product is CASSMDLRGYTF.

This clone was picked up one time. This rearrangement joins TRBV5-1 to TRBJ1-2; 9 bases match TRBD1. V lost 0 bases, J lost 5 bases, and 5 bases stayed unmatched. The germline V gene has CDR1 SGHRS and CDR2 YFSETQ. The CDR3 is 15 amino acids. CDR3 bases: TGCGCCAGCAGCTTGGAAGCGGGACAGGGATATGGCTACACCTTC. Amino acids: CASSLEAGQGYGYTF.

The count of this clone is one. CDR3 sequence (DNA): TGTGCCAGTAGAACACCAGGGGCCGCCCGAAACACTGAAGCTTTCTTT. This codes for CASRTPGAARNTEAFF. The rearrangement links TRBV19 to TRBJ1-1; a possible D gene is TRBD1 (6 bases). This CDR3 spans 16 amino acids. Looked up from germline, CDR1 is LNHDA and CDR2 is SQIVND (reference sequence). Trimming took off 6 bases at V and 2 bases at J, with 19 bases between the two ends. The full variable domain, its missing parts supplied by reference TRBV19 and TRBJ1-1, is DGGITQSPKYLFRKEGQNVTLSCEQNLNHDAMYWYRQDPGQGLRLIYYSQIVNDFQKGDIAEGYSVSREKKESFPLTVTSAQKNPTAFYLCASRTPGAARNTEAFFGQGTRLTVV.